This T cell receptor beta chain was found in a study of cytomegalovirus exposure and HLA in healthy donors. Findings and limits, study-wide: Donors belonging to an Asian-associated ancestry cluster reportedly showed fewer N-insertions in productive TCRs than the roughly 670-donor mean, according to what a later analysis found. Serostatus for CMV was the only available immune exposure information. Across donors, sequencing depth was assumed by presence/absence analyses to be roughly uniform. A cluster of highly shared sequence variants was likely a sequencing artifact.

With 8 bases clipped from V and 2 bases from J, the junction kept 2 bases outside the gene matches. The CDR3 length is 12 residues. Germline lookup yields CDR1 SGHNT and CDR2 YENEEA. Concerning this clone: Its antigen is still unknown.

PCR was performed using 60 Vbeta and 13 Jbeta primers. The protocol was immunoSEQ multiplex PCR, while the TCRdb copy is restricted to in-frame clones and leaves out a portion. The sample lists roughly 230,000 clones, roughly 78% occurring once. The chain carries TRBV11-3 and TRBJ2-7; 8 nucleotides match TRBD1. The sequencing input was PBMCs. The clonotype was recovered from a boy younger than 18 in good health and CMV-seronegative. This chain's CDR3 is CASGQGPYEQYF. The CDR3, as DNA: TGTGCCAGCGGACAGGGCCCCTACGAGCAGTACTTC.